These 7 T cell receptor beta chains were all obtained from the same sample, sequenced in a study of T cell responses to AZD1222 COVID-19 vaccine. Measured with immunoSEQ multiplex PCR; TCRdb has only the in-frame clones, and not every one. The sample lists some 120,000 clones, 70% to 85% occurring once. The sequences come from peripheral blood, collected on day 0 of AZD1222 vaccination. All receptors come from an adult in good health.

Here the CDR3 reads CASSEGQGGVGDEQYF. Here the CDR3 DNA reads TGTGCCAGCAGTGAAGGACAAGGTGGGGTAGGCGACGAGCAGTACTTC. This chain joins TRBV2 and TRBJ2-7; D not resolved. V lost 1 base, J lost 5 bases, and 18 bases lay in between. The germline V gene has CDR1 SNHLY and CDR2 FYNNEI. This CDR3 is built from 16 residues.

The rearrangement joins TRBV14 to TRBJ2-7, with no clear D. Germline V CDR1 and CDR2: SGHDN, FVKESK. The CDR3 runs 13 residues. Trimming shortened V by 0 bases and J by 3 bases, and 6 bases separated the two germline ends. CDR3 residues: CASSQDAFYEQYF. CDR3 coding DNA: TGTGCCAGCAGCCAAGACGCATTCTACGAGCAGTACTTC.

V and J are TRBV3-1 (or the pseudogene TRBV3-2) and TRBJ2-5, with D perhaps assigned TRBD1 or TRBD2 (6 bases each). The CDR3 runs 15 residues. Germline V gene data show CDR1 as LGHDT and CDR2 as YNNKEL (reference sequence). V was cut by 4 bases and J by 9 bases, with 21 bases left in between. This CDR3 reads CASSPRDGGEGAQYF. CDR3 nucleotides: TGTGCCAGCAGCCCCCGGGACGGGGGCGAAGGGGCCCAGTACTTC.

The gene calls are TRBV30 and TRBJ1-5; maybe TRBD1 (6 bases). Germline V gene data show CDR1 as GTSNPN and CDR2 as SVGIG (reference sequence). The CDR3 sequence is 15 residues long. With 1 base removed from V and 5 bases from J, the gap between germline ends came to 15 bases. CDR3 nucleotides: TGTGCCTGGAGTGATACAGGGAGGGGTGATCAGCCCCAGCATTTT. It encodes CAWSDTGRGDQPQHF.

The sample holds a few counts of this clone. V is TRBV6-4 and J is TRBJ2-2; D unresolved. Germline-derived CDR1 and CDR2 are MRHNA and SNTAGT. The CDR3 covers 13 residues. Between the trimmed V and J ends, which lost 0 bases and 5 bases, there was a span of 4 bases. CDR3 loop: CASSDSGTGELFF. Written as DNA, the CDR3 is TGTGCCAGCAGTGACTCGGGAACCGGGGAGCTGTTTTTT.

This clone has just a few counts. This chain connects TRBV19 to TRBJ1-2, with 7 bases matching TRBD1. Germline CDR1 is LNHDA and CDR2 is SQIVND (reference sequence). The CDR3 has 15 amino acids. J was trimmed by 4 bases and V by 6 bases; bases with no gene match: 11. The CDR3 here is CASSVRTGGGYGYTF. The CDR3 region has the DNA TGTGCCAGTAGCGTCCGGACAGGTGGTGGCTATGGCTACACCTTC.

The chain joins TRBV6-1 to TRBJ1-3; D might be TRBD1 (6 bases). The V gene lost 0 bases and the J gene lost 0 bases, with 21 bases spanning the gap. CDR1 MNHNS and CDR2 SASEGT come from the germline V gene. The CDR3 spans 20 residues. Here the CDR3 reads CASSEALWQGNPISGNTIYF. As DNA, the CDR3 is TGTGCCAGCAGTGAAGCTCTTTGGCAGGGGAACCCTATCTCTGGAAACACCATATATTTT.